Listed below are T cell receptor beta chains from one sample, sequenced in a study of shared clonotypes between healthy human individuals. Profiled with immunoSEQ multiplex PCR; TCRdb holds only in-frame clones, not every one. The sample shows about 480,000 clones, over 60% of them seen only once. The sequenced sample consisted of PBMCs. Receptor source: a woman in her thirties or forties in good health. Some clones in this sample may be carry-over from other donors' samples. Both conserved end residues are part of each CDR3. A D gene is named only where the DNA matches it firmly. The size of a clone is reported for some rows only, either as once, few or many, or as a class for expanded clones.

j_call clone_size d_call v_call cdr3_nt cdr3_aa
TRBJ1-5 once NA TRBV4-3 TGCGCCAGCAGCCTGGGTGGGGATGATCAGCCCCAGCATTTT CASSLGGDDQPQHF
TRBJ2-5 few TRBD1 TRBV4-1 TGCGCCAGCAGCCAAGACCGCAGGGGGTGGGAGACCCAGTACTTC CASSQDRRGWETQYF
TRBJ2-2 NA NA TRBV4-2 TGTGCCAGCAGCCAAGAGATAGGGGGAAACACCGGGGAGCTGTTTTTT CASSQEIGGNTGELFF
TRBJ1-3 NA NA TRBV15 TGTGCCACCAGCCCCCGACAGTCCTCTGGAAACACCATATATTTT CATSPRQSSGNTIYF
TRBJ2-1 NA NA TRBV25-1 TGTGCCAGCAGTCTACAGGAGATAACTTACAATGAGCAGTTCTTC CASSLQEITYNEQFF
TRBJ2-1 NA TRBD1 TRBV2 TGTGCCAGCGTATCGCAGGGGGTGGGTAATGAGCAGTTCTTC CASVSQGVGNEQFF
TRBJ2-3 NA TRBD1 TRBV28 TGTGCCATCACTGAATTCGGACAGGGGACGCAGTATTTT CAITEFGQGTQYF
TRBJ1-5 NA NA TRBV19 TGTGCCAGTAGTATCTTTAATCAGCCCCAGCATTTT CASSIFNQPQHF
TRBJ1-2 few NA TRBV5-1 TGCGCCAGCAGCTTGGAGGGTGCAGGGCAAGATGGCTACACCTTC CASSLEGAGQDGYTF
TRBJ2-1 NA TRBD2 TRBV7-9 TGTGCCAGCAGCTTAGCCCTAGCGGCCCCTTACAATGAGCAGTTCTTC CASSLALAAPYNEQFF
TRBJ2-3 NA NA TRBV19 TGTGCCAGTGCCCGAACGGGTTCCACGACAGATACGCAGTATTTT CASARTGSTTDTQYF
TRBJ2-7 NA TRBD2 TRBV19 TGTGCCAGTAGCACGGGGGGGGTCCCCTACGAGCAGTACTTC CASSTGGVPYEQYF
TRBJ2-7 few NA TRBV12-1 NA CASSFAGGTTYEQYF
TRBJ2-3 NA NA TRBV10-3 TGTGCCATCAGTGACACTGATACGCAGTATTTT CAISDTDTQYF
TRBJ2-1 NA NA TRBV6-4 TGTGCCAGCAGTGATGGGCAGGGGGGCTACAATGAGCAGTTCTTC CASSDGQGGYNEQFF
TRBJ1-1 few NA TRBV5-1 TGCGCCAGCAGCCTGACAGCGGATTGGACTGAAGCTTTCTTT CASSLTADWTEAFF
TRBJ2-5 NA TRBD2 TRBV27 TGTGCCAGCAGTCCCAATGGCCTTCCCGGGGGGCAAGAGACCCAGTACTTC CASSPNGLPGGQETQYF
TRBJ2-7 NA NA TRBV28 TGTGCCAGCGCCGAACCCCGGTCCGCCTACGAGCAGTACTTC CASAEPRSAYEQYF
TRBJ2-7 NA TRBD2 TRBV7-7 TGTGCTAGCAGCTTAGTGGGGGAGGGAGAGCAGTACTTC CASSLVGEGEQYF
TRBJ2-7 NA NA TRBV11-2 TGTGCCAGCAGCTTAGATTCGGACAGCTCCTACGAGCAGTACTTC CASSLDSDSSYEQYF
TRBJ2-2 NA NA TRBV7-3 TGTGCCAGCAGCTCAGGACGGAACACCGGGGAGCTGTTTTTT CASSSGRNTGELFF
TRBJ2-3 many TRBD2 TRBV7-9 TGTGCCAGCAGCTTAAGCCTAGCGGGAGCGGTAGATACGCAGTATTTT CASSLSLAGAVDTQYF
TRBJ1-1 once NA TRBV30 TGTGCCTGGAGTAAGAGGGGGGTTTTGAACACTGAAGCTTTCTTT CAWSKRGVLNTEAFF
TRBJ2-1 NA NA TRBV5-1 TGCGCCAGCAGCTTGGTACGTTACAATGAGCAGTTCTTC CASSLVRYNEQFF
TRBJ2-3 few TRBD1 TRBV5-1 TGCGCCAGCAGCCCGGGACAGACCACAGATACGCAGTATTTT CASSPGQTTDTQYF
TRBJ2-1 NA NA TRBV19 TGTGCCAGTAGTATACGGGCGTTGAACAATGAGCAGTTCTTC CASSIRALNNEQFF
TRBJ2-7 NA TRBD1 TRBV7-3 TGTGCCAGCAGCTTAAGTGGTGACAGGGTCTACGAGCAGTACTTC CASSLSGDRVYEQYF
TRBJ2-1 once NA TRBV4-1 TGCGCCAGCAGCCCCCGGGACGGATACAATGAGCAGTTCTTC CASSPRDGYNEQFF
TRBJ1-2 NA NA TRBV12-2 TGTGCAAGTCGCCCCCCGGACAGGGCAAGAACCTTTAACTATGGCTACACCTTC CASRPPDRARTFNYGYTF
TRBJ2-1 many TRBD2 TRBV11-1 TGTGCCAGCAGCCCAATGGGGGTGAGCGGGAGTGGTTACAATGAGCAGTTCTTC CASSPMGVSGSGYNEQFF
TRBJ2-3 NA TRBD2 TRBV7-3 TGTGCCAGCAGCCCTGGGACTAGTCCACCACCCCATACGCAGTATTTT CASSPGTSPPPHTQYF
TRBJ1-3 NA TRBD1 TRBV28 TGTGCCAGCAGATGGGACAGGGTGGGAAACACCATATATTTT CASRWDRVGNTIYF
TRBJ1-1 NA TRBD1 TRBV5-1 TGCGCCAGCAGAAACCCCTTGGACAGGGGGCAAGCTTTCTTT CASRNPLDRGQAFF
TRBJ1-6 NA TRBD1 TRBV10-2 TGCGCCAGCAGTTGGACAGGGAATTCACCCCTCCACTTT CASSWTGNSPLHF
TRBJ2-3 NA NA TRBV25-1 TGTGCCACCCGGCAGGCTCCCACAGATACGCAGTATTTT CATRQAPTDTQYF
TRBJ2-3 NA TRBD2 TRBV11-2 TGTGCCAGCAGCTGGGCTAGCGGGAGGGCCGGCACAGATACGCAGTATTTT CASSWASGRAGTDTQYF
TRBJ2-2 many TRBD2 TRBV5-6 TGTGCCAGCAGCTTACTAGCGGGCACCGGGGAGCTGTTTTTT CASSLLAGTGELFF
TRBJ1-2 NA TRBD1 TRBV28 TGTGCCAGCAGTTTATTACAGGGGATCTATGGCTACACCTTC CASSLLQGIYGYTF
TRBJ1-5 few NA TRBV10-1 TGCGCCAGCAGTGGAGGGGCGGGTCAGCCCCAGCATTTT CASSGGAGQPQHF
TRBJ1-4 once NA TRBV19 TGTGCCAGTAGTATCGGGACACTAGAAAAACTGTTTTTT CASSIGTLEKLFF
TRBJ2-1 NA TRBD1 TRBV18 TGTGCCAGCTCTTACTACGACAGGGTCAATGAGCAGTTCTTC CASSYYDRVNEQFF
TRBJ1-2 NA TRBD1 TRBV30 TGTGCCGGACGGGACAGGGTTCGGGATAACTATGGCTACACCTTC CAGRDRVRDNYGYTF
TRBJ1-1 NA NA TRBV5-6 TGTGCCAGCAGCCCAGACTTGGGGGGGCTGAACACTGAAGCTTTCTTT CASSPDLGGLNTEAFF
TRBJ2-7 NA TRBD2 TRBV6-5 TGTGCCAGCAAGCTAGCGGGAGGGCCCTACGAGCAGTACTTC CASKLAGGPYEQYF
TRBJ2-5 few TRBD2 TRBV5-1 TGCGCCAGCAGCTTCGGGTTGACTCTAGCGGATCAAGAGACCCAGTACTTC CASSFGLTLADQETQYF
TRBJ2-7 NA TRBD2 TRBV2 TGTGCCAGCAGTGAACGGGCTAGCGGGAGTTGGTCCCACGAGCAGTACTTC CASSERASGSWSHEQYF
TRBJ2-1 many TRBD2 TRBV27 TGTGCCAGCAGTTTATCGGGGCCGGGGGGTGAGCAGTTCTTC CASSLSGPGGEQFF
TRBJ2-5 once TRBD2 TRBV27 TGTGCCAGCAGTTTATCTTGGGGAGGGGATCAAGAGACCCAGTACTTC CASSLSWGGDQETQYF
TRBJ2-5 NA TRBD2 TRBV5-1 TGCGCCAGCTCCCAAGGAGGCGGGACTAGCGGGGCATCGGAGACCCAGTACTTC CASSQGGGTSGASETQYF
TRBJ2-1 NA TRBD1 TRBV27 TGTGCCAGCAGTTACAGGGGGTACAATGAGCAGTTCTTC CASSYRGYNEQFF
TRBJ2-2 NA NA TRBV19 TGTGCCAGTAGTCCCGGACAAAACACCGGGGAGCTGTTTTTT CASSPGQNTGELFF